The T cell receptor beta chain described here comes from a study of T cells in Graves' hyperthyroidism and ophthalmopathy. Study information: Peripheral blood draws took place at initial diagnosis, ahead of any treatment.

The diagnoses drew upon clinical symptoms, serum thyroxine and TRAb, thyroid ultrasound and orbital computed tomography. This CDR3 is 14 amino acids long. Germline CDR1 is SGHDT and CDR2 is YYEEEE. Unmatched junction bases numbered 9, after V lost 4 bases and J lost 8 bases. It was RNA transcripts that yielded the amplified TCR beta CDR3 regions. With the HTBI primer set, the TCR CDR3 went through a first round of RT-PCR. TCRdb reprocessed the multiplex PCR reads via MiXCR and lists one record per CDR3 protein. The data hold about 600,000 distinct CDR3 sequences, with 14% observed a single time. The table lists this clonotype with a few counts.

The sequencing sample was made of blood. The TCR was taken from a woman aged 18-29 years with Graves' ophthalmopathy. The gene calls are TRBV5-6 and TRBJ1-2, with 9 nucleotides matching TRBD1. The DNA for the CDR3 is TGTGCCAGCAGCGACAGGACAGGGGCGGACGGCTACACCTTC. Protein sequence: CASSDRTGADGYTF.